Shown below are 23 T cell receptor beta chains from a single sample sequenced in a study of CD8+ T cells in alopecia areata. Once RNA had been extracted, it was reverse transcribed into cDNA to act as the sequencing template. Only in-frame clones appear in the TCRdb table, and some are missing; sequencing was by immunoSEQ multiplex PCR. The profile shows 69,000 or so clones, approximately 60% of them singletons. This sample comprised CD8+ T cells sorted from blood, obtained at week 0. These receptors came from a human donor with alopecia areata.

This clone was counted only a few times. The chain carries TRBV6-4 and TRBJ2-2; D call uncertain. V lost 4 bases and J 6 bases, leaving 15 bases between the germline ends. The CDR3 is 15 residues long. Germline values: CDR1 MRHNA, CDR2 SNTAGT. Written as DNA, the CDR3 is TGTGCCAGCAGTGTCCATCCCAGTTCGGCCGGGGAGCTGTTTTTT. Amino acid sequence: CASSVHPSSAGELFF.

There are a few counts of this clone. The rearrangement uses TRBV11-1 and TRBJ2-7, with TRBD2 as a possible D gene (7 bases). CDR3 length: 15 amino acids. V dropped 2 bases and J dropped 6 bases, with 17 bases sitting between them. Germline V gene data show CDR1 as SGHAT and CDR2 as FQDESV (reference sequence). The DNA of the CDR3 is TGTGCCAGCAGCTTATTTCGTGGCGGGGGCGGCGAGCAGTACTTC. Amino acids: CASSLFRGGGGEQYF.

This clone was counted a single time. The chain employs TRBV15 and TRBJ2-1; the D gene is possibly TRBD2 (5 bases). The CDR3 is 15 residues long. V was cut by 1 base and J by 2 bases, with 9 bases left in between. Germline V lookup: CDR1 LNHNV, CDR2 YYDKDF (reference sequence). CDR3 coding DNA: TGTGCCACCAGCAGAGCGGGGAACGCCTACAATGAGCAGTTCTTC. Protein: CATSRAGNAYNEQFF.

The J gene is TRBJ2-7, the V gene TRBV30; D perhaps matches TRBD2 (5 bases). There are 12 residues in the CDR3. The germline gives CDR1 GTSNPN, CDR2 SVGIG (reference sequence). Trimming shortened V by 5 bases and J by 1 base, and 9 bases separated the two germline ends. CDR3 loop: CAWARESYEQYF. CDR3 DNA sequence: TGTGCCTGGGCTAGGGAGTCCTACGAGCAGTACTTC.

This sequence joins TRBV30 and TRBJ2-1, with 11 bases aligning to TRBD2. Germline V lookup: CDR1 GTSNPN, CDR2 SVGIG (reference sequence). The CDR3 sequence is 16 residues long. V shed 0 bases and J 4 bases; nucleotides not matched to a gene: 5. In nucleotides, the CDR3 is TGTGCCTGGAGTGTAGATGGGACTAGCGGTTACAATGAGCAGTTCTTC. Amino acids: CAWSVDGTSGYNEQFF. The variable domain in full, completed from reference TRBV30 and TRBJ2-1, reads SQTIHQWPATLVQPVGSPLSLECTVEGTSNPNLYWYRQAAGRGLQLLFYSVGIGQISSEVPQNLSASRPQDRQFILSSKKLLLSDSGFYLCAWSVDGTSGYNEQFFGPGTRLTVL.

This clone came up once. The chain couples TRBV7-9 to TRBJ2-7; D might be TRBD1 (5 bases). Trimming removed 4 bases from V and 7 bases from J, with 11 bases in between. Looked up from germline, CDR1 is SEHNR and CDR2 is FQNEAQ (reference sequence). This CDR3 is built from 12 residues. Written as DNA, the CDR3 is TGTGCCAGCAGCTCCAGCTCAGGGGAGCAGTACTTC. Amino acid sequence: CASSSSSGEQYF.

This chain joins TRBV14 and TRBJ2-3; no firm D call. The V end lost 4 bases, the J end lost 5 bases, and 10 bases lay between the germline ends. Germline loops: CDR1 SGHDN, CDR2 FVKESK. The CDR3 has 13 amino acids. The CDR3 DNA is TGTGCCAGCAGCCGGGAATCGGAAGATACGCAGTATTTT. It codes for CASSRESEDTQYF.

The rearrangement joins TRBV27 to TRBJ2-7; possibly TRBD2 for D (6 bases). CDR3 length: 14 residues. CDR1 and CDR2 (germline): MNHEY, SMNVEV (reference sequence). Trimming shortened V by 5 bases and J by 3 bases, and 14 bases separated the two germline ends. CDR3 protein: CASSPFGGFYEQYF. CDR3 nucleotide sequence: TGTGCCAGCAGTCCCTTTGGGGGGTTCTACGAGCAGTACTTC.

The chain recombines TRBV25-1 with TRBJ2-5; unclear D gene. The germline gives CDR1 MGHDK, CDR2 SYGVNS. The CDR3 extends over 12 amino acids. Trimming cost V 4 bases and J 3 bases, with 6 bases left between them. The DNA for the CDR3 is TGTGCCAGCAGTGGATCGAAAGAGACCCAGTACTTC. Its translation: CASSGSKETQYF.

This clone was counted a few times. This chain joins TRBV4-1 and TRBJ1-5; no definite D call. CDR1 is MGHRA and CDR2 is YSYEKL in the germline V gene. The CDR3 has 14 residues. Trimming took off 2 bases at V and 0 bases at J, with 5 bases between the two ends. CDR3 nucleotide sequence: TGCGCCAGCAGCCAACATAATAGCAATCAGCCCCAGCATTTT. Translated, it gives CASSQHNSNQPQHF.

This sequence joins TRBV7-9 and TRBJ2-3; tentative D call: TRBD2 (6 bases). With 10 bases removed from V and 0 bases from J, the gap between germline ends came to 14 bases. Germline values: CDR1 SEHNR, CDR2 FQNEAQ (reference sequence). The CDR3 is 14 residues long. The CDR3 DNA reads as TGTGCCATCCCGGGAGTTGGTAGCACAGATACGCAGTATTTT. This encodes CAIPGVGSTDTQYF.

J is TRBJ1-2 and V is TRBV5-4, with a weak D call TRBD1 (6 bases). In germline, CDR1 is SGHNT, CDR2 YYREEE (reference sequence). Trimming left V 3 bases short and J 7 bases short, with 16 bases between. The CDR3 is made up of 14 amino acids. As DNA, the CDR3 is TGTGCCAGCAGCTCACAGGTCTCCAGGGGTGGCTACACCTTC. It encodes CASSSQVSRGGYTF.

The chain combines TRBV30 with TRBJ2-7, with 13 bases aligning to TRBD2. Germline-derived CDR1 and CDR2 are GTSNPN and SVGIG (reference sequence). The V gene end was trimmed by 3 bases and the J gene end by 6 bases; junction bases not matched to a gene: 11. This CDR3 has 16 amino acids. CDR3 nucleotides: TGTGCCTGGAGAGACCCCGGGACTAGCGGGACGGTCGAGCAGTACTTC. Translated, it gives CAWRDPGTSGTVEQYF.

This clone was seen just once. This chain links TRBV29-1 with TRBJ2-7, with D possibly TRBD2 on 5 matching bases. Per germline, CDR1 SQVTM and CDR2 ANQGSEA. V lost 0 bases and J lost 0, with 12 bases in between. There are 15 residues in the CDR3. The CDR3 nucleotides are TGCAGCGTTGAAGATCAAAGAGGGAGCTCCTACGAGCAGTACTTC. Protein sequence: CSVEDQRGSSYEQYF.

In regard to this clone: At one boundary the junction diverges from the germline segment, which might be a read error. The chain employs TRBV4-1 and TRBJ2-7; D not resolved. Germline loops: CDR1 MGHRA, CDR2 YSYEKL. The CDR3 has 14 residues. The CDR3 protein is CASSPTRRGSEQYF. The CDR3 DNA reads TGTGCCAGCAGCCCAACACGGCGTGGAAGCGAGCAGTACTTC.

The genes are TRBV27 and TRBJ1-5; D is undetermined. Trimming pared 1 base from V and 5 bases from J, leaving 9 bases between. Germline V lookup: CDR1 MNHEY, CDR2 SMNVEV (reference sequence). The CDR3 length is 14 residues. The CDR3 here is CASSLFGLDQPQHF. The CDR3 nucleotides are TGTGCCAGCAGTTTATTTGGTTTGGATCAGCCCCAGCATTTT.

This clone was recorded a few times. This rearrangement joins TRBV13 to TRBJ2-1; D unresolved. This CDR3 has 11 residues. Germline CDR1 reads PRHDT; CDR2 reads FYEKMQ (reference sequence). V lost 4 bases and J 8 bases, leaving 6 bases between the germline ends. The CDR3 sequence is CASSSIHEQFF. The CDR3, as DNA: TGTGCCAGCAGCTCCATTCATGAGCAGTTCTTC. Full variable domain (missing parts from reference TRBV13 and TRBJ2-1): AAGVIQSPRHLIKEKRETATLKCYPIPRHDTVYWYQQGPGQDPQFLISFYEKMQSDKGSIPDRFSAQQFSDYHSELNMSSLELGDSALYFCASSSIHEQFFGPGTRLTVL.

This clone was observed a few times. The chain couples TRBV4-2 to TRBJ2-2; D gene ambiguous. Deletions cut 1 base from V and 2 bases from J, with 11 bases between. The length of the CDR3 is 16 residues. CDR1 and CDR2 from the germline V gene are LGHNA and YNFKEQ. CDR3 region: CASSQAKDPNTGELFF. As DNA, the CDR3 is TGTGCCAGCAGCCAAGCTAAGGATCCAAACACCGGGGAGCTGTTTTTT.

The CDR3 sequence is CASSLRVAGGPQETQYF. CDR3 nucleotide sequence: TGTGCCAGCAGCTTAAGGGTAGCGGGAGGGCCTCAGGAGACCCAGTACTTC. The rearrangement joins TRBV11-2 to TRBJ2-5; 11 bases fit TRBD2. This CDR3 is built from 17 residues. V lost 2 bases and J lost 5; bases outside the gene matches: 10. The germline V gene has CDR1 SGHAT and CDR2 FQNNGV.

The V gene is TRBV9, the J gene TRBJ2-1; D gene ambiguous. V was clipped by 0 bases and J by 8 bases, with 9 bases between them. The length of the CDR3 is 13 residues. Germline values: CDR1 SGDLS, CDR2 YYNGEE. The CDR3 coding sequence is TGTGCCAGCAGCGTAGAACCTGGCTATGAGCAGTTCTTC. Translated: CASSVEPGYEQFF.

This clone has ten or more counts. CDR3 residues: CASSHLRARNTGELFF. The DNA of the CDR3 is TGTGCCAGCAGCCACCTCAGAGCCCGGAACACCGGGGAGCTGTTTTTT. The chain is built from TRBV7-8 and TRBJ2-2; D uncertain. The length of the CDR3 is 16 residues. CDR1 SGHVS and CDR2 FQNEAQ come from the germline V gene. V lost 5 bases to trimming and J lost 1 base, with 14 bases between them.

Turning to this clone: The sample holds other DNA sequences that translate to the same CDR3. CDR3 coding DNA: TGTGCCAGCAGCTTGGGGGCTAATTCACCCCTCCACTTT. Translating gives CASSLGANSPLHF. The rearrangement links TRBV5-6 to TRBJ1-6, with D hard to call. Looked up from germline, CDR1 is SGHDT and CDR2 is YYEEEE. V was clipped by 0 bases and J by 6 bases, with 4 bases between them. The CDR3 extends over 13 amino acids.

This clone counts as medium-sized. V gene TRBV7-9 combines with J gene TRBJ2-4; 7 nucleotides align to TRBD2. CDR1 SEHNR and CDR2 FQNEAQ come from the germline V gene (reference sequence). Losses at the gene ends were 7 bases for V and 6 bases for J; bases not matched to a gene: 9. The CDR3 totals 14 residues. The CDR3: CASTPDPGGNIQYF. The DNA of the CDR3 is TGTGCCAGCACCCCCGATCCGGGGGGAAACATTCAGTACTTC.